The sample holds a few counts of the clone carrying this T cell receptor beta chain. This CDR3 is built from 12 residues. Per the germline V gene, CDR1 is SQVTM and CDR2 is ANQGSEA. V was trimmed by 0 bases and J by 7 bases, leaving 9 bases between them. The data were taken from a study of cytomegalovirus exposure and HLA in healthy donors. In the PCR, 60 Vbeta and 13 Jbeta primers were used. The protocol was immunoSEQ multiplex PCR, while the TCRdb copy is restricted to in-frame clones and leaves out a portion. The data show 200,000 to 250,000 clones, approximately 78% seen once. This clonotype originated in a boy between 10 and 17 years old in good health and CMV-seronegative. Sequencing used PBMCs. This chain uses TRBV29-1 with TRBJ1-2; D gene unclear. The CDR3 bases are TGCAGCGTTGAAGATCAGAATGTTGGCTACACCTTC. It is translated as CSVEDQNVGYTF. Full variable domain (rest looked up from reference TRBV29-1 and TRBJ1-2): SAVISQKPSRDICQRGTSLTIQCQVDSQVTMMFWYRQQPGQSLTLIATANQGSEATYESGFVIDKFPISRPNLTFSTLTVSNMSPEDSSIYLCSVEDQNVGYTFGSGTRLTVV.